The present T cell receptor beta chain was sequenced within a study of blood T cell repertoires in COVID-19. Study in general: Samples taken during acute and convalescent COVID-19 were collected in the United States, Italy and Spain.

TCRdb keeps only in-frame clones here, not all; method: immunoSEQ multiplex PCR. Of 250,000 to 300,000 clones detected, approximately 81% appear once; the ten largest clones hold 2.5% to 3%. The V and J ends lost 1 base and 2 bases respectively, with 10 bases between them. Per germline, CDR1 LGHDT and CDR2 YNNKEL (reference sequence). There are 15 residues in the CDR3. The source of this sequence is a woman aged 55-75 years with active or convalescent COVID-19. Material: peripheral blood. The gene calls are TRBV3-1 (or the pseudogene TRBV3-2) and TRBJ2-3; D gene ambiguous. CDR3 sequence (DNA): TGTGCCAGCAGCCAAGCTCCAGATCCCACAGATACGCAGTATTTT. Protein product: CASSQAPDPTDTQYF.